Below, one TCR beta chain is given with its context. The sample belongs to a study of cytomegalovirus exposure and HLA in healthy donors. Germline V CDR1 and CDR2: SGHKS, YYEKEE (reference sequence). The ends were cut back, 3 bases at V and 2 bases at J, with 12 bases in the middle. The CDR3 covers 16 residues. The PCR made use of 60 Vbeta and 13 Jbeta primers. Data came from immunoSEQ multiplex PCR; TCRdb stores just in-frame clones and leaves some out. The sample carries 120,000 to 150,000 clones, roughly 80% recorded once. The receptor was isolated from a male donor in good health and CMV-seronegative. Sequencing input: PBMCs. This chain links TRBV5-5 with TRBJ2-6; no reliable D call. The CDR3 here is CASSSSVSPGANVLTF. The CDR3 DNA reads as TGTGCCAGCAGCTCCTCTGTTAGCCCTGGGGCCAACGTCCTGACTTTC.